Listed here are 22 T cell receptor beta chains from one sample, sequenced in a study of cytotoxic CD8 clonotypes in ibrutinib-treated CLL. The assay was immunoSEQ multiplex PCR, and TCRdb's table has in-frame clones only and misses some. The sample includes over 70,000 clones, around 75% seen only once; the top ten take roughly 5%. The specimen comprised PBMCs, sampled after 12 months of ibrutinib treatment. The receptors stem from a human donor with chronic lymphocytic leukemia.

The genes are TRBV7-6 and TRBJ1-6, with D perhaps matching TRBD1 (5 bases). Germline V lookup: CDR1 SGHVS, CDR2 FNYEAQ. The CDR3 runs 16 residues. The ends were cut back, 4 bases at V and 0 bases at J, with 10 bases in the middle. For the CDR3, the DNA is TGTGCCAGCAGCTCGCGACAGAGCTCCTATAATTCACCCCTCCACTTT. Encoded protein: CASSSRQSSYNSPLHF.

The chain links TRBV7-2 to TRBJ2-5; D not certain. Germline CDR1 SGHTA, CDR2 FQGNSA. The CDR3 sequence is 11 residues long. Trimming took off 5 bases at V and 1 base at J, with 2 bases between the two ends. The CDR3 loop reads CASSAQETQYF. The CDR3 DNA is TGTGCCAGCAGCGCCCAAGAGACCCAGTACTTC.

The chain links TRBV2 to TRBJ2-5, with D perhaps matching TRBD2 (7 bases). The V end lost 8 bases, the J end lost 5 bases, and 12 bases lay between the germline ends. The length of the CDR3 is 12 residues. The germline V gene encodes CDR1 SNHLY and CDR2 FYNNEI. The CDR3 loop reads CASGGAAETQYF. CDR3 nucleotide sequence: TGTGCCAGCGGGGGGGCGGCGGAGACCCAGTACTTC.

The rearrangement links TRBV5-1 to TRBJ2-3; 9 bases align to TRBD1. The CDR3 spans 15 residues. Germline CDR1 and CDR2: SGHRS and YFSETQ. Trimming took 2 bases from V and 1 from J; bases not matched to a gene: 2. This CDR3 reads CASSFWDRGTDTQYF. In DNA form, the CDR3 reads TGCGCCAGCAGCTTTTGGGACAGGGGCACAGATACGCAGTATTTT.

This chain links TRBV6-6 with TRBJ2-7; 7 bases are a match to TRBD2. This CDR3 is built from 15 residues. The junction had 10 bases not matched to a gene; V was cut back by 5 bases and J by 3 bases. The germline gives CDR1 MNHNY, CDR2 SVGAGI (reference sequence). The DNA for the CDR3 is TGTGCCAGCAGTCTGGGGGGAGGGGCCCACTACGAGCAGTACTTC. It yields the protein CASSLGGGAHYEQYF.

The CDR3 region is CASSQDVTSYEQYF. The CDR3 DNA follows: TGTGCCAGCAGCCAAGATGTGACCTCCTACGAGCAGTACTTC. V is TRBV4-2 and J is TRBJ2-7, with no clear D. This CDR3 has 14 residues. Trimming took 0 bases from V and 0 from J, leaving 6 bases between them. Germline CDR1 and CDR2: LGHNA and YNFKEQ.

The chain carries TRBV7-3 and TRBJ1-2, with 10 bases aligning to TRBD1. Germline V gives CDR1 SGHTA, CDR2 FQGTGA. V dropped 2 bases and J dropped 6; count of bases not matched to a gene: 3. This CDR3 spans 14 amino acids. The DNA for the CDR3 is TGTGCCAGCAGCTTAGGACAGGGGGGCGATGGCTACACCTTC. It encodes CASSLGQGGDGYTF.

The V and J genes are TRBV28 and TRBJ2-7, with 7 bases that match TRBD1. J lost 3 bases, V lost 6 bases, and 11 bases had no gene match. The CDR3 has 15 amino acids. Germline loops: CDR1 MDHEN, CDR2 SYDVKM. The CDR3 nucleotides are TGTGCCAGCAGACGACATGGACAGGAGAGCTACGAGCAGTACTTC. It encodes CASRRHGQESYEQYF. Drawing the rest from reference TRBV28 and TRBJ2-7, the complete variable domain is DVKVTQSSRYLVKRTGEKVFLECVQDMDHENMFWYRQDPGLGLRLIYFSYDVKMKEKGDIPEGYSVSREKKERFSLILESASTNQTSMYLCASRRHGQESYEQYFGPGTRLTVT.

V usage is TRBV10-3 and J usage is TRBJ1-5; D possibly corresponds to TRBD1 (6 bases). The CDR3 sequence is 14 residues long. Trimming took 3 bases from V and 7 from J, leaving 13 bases between them. Germline loops: CDR1 ENHRY, CDR2 SYGVKD. CDR3 DNA: TGTGCCATCAGTGAAGACAGGATGAACCAGCCCCAGCATTTT. Translated, it gives CAISEDRMNQPQHF.

The chain employs TRBV5-1 and TRBJ2-3; D ambiguous. This CDR3 has 15 amino acids. Trimming took off 0 bases at V and 3 bases at J, with 11 bases between the two ends. The germline V gene encodes CDR1 SGHRS and CDR2 YFSETQ. The CDR3 DNA reads TGCGCCAGCAGCTTGGATGGGCAGCCAACAGATACGCAGTATTTT. This gives the protein CASSLDGQPTDTQYF.

V and J are TRBV7-3 and TRBJ2-3; D not certain. From germline, CDR1 is SGHTA and CDR2 FQGTGA. Trimming shortened V by 1 base and J by 6 bases, and 8 bases separated the two germline ends. The CDR3 sequence is 13 residues long. CDR3 residues: CASSLSPEDTQYF. The DNA of the CDR3 is TGTGCCAGCAGCTTAAGCCCCGAGGATACGCAGTATTTT.

The chain recombines TRBV11-1 with TRBJ2-7, with 10 bases lining up with TRBD1. Germline V gene lookup returns CDR1 SGHAT and CDR2 FQDESV (reference sequence). The CDR3 length is 15 residues. The V and J ends lost 5 bases and 3 bases, in that order; junction bases with no gene match: 7. In DNA, the CDR3 is TGTGCCAGCAGCCATCCAGGACAGGGGGGCTACGAGCAGTACTTC. Residues: CASSHPGQGGYEQYF.

The chain links TRBV7-3 to TRBJ1-1, with TRBD1 matching 8 bases. V lost 2 bases to trimming and J lost 3 bases; unmatched junction nucleotides: 2. Germline CDR1 reads SGHTA; CDR2 reads FQGTGA. The length of the CDR3 is 14 residues. CDR3 loop: CASSLQGADTEAFF. CDR3 coding DNA: TGTGCCAGCAGCTTACAGGGGGCGGACACTGAAGCTTTCTTT.

This chain's CDR3 is CASSAPDPQETQYF. CDR3 sequence (DNA): TGTGCCAGCAGCGCCCCGGACCCACAAGAGACCCAGTACTTC. The J gene is TRBJ2-5, the V gene TRBV9; D unresolved. V gave up 3 bases and J gave up 2 bases, with 11 bases separating them. The CDR3 has 14 residues. Germline CDR1 SGDLS, CDR2 YYNGEE.

V usage is TRBV5-1 and J usage is TRBJ1-2, with D possibly TRBD1 on 5 matching bases. Germline lookup yields CDR1 SGHRS and CDR2 YFSETQ. Trimming took off 2 bases at V and 7 bases at J, with 12 bases between the two ends. The CDR3 has 13 residues. The CDR3 bases are TGCGCCAGCAGCTTTGGGGGAGAGGGTGGCTACACCTTC. This codes for CASSFGGEGGYTF. The full variable domain, completed using reference TRBV5-1 and TRBJ1-2, is KAGVTQTPRYLIKTRGQQVTLSCSPISGHRSVSWYQQTPGQGLQFLFEYFSETQRNKGNFPGRFSGRQFSNSRSEMNVSTLELGDSALYLCASSFGGEGGYTFGSGTRLTVV.

The chain recombines TRBV28 with TRBJ1-1, with D possibly matching TRBD1 (5 bases). This CDR3 region has 15 residues. Germline V gene lookup returns CDR1 MDHEN and CDR2 SYDVKM. Trimming removed 2 bases from V and 10 bases from J, with 20 bases in between. The CDR3 DNA reads TGTGCCAGCAGTTTAGGGGTGAGGGCCCCCGGGGGAGCTTTCTTT. Amino acid sequence: CASSLGVRAPGGAFF. The whole variable domain, remainder taken from reference TRBV28 and TRBJ1-1, is DVKVTQSSRYLVKRTGEKVFLECVQDMDHENMFWYRQDPGLGLRLIYFSYDVKMKEKGDIPEGYSVSREKKERFSLILESASTNQTSMYLCASSLGVRAPGGAFFGQGTRLTVV.

A few counts support this clone. This chain uses TRBV15 with TRBJ2-2, with D possibly TRBD2 on 6 matching bases. The CDR3 runs 14 residues. V was trimmed by 5 bases and J by 4 bases, leaving 11 bases between them. CDR1 LNHNV and CDR2 YYDKDF come from the germline V gene (reference sequence). The CDR3 DNA sequence: TGTGCCACCAGCGGGGGGACCTCCACCGGGGAGCTGTTTTTT. Protein: CATSGGTSTGELFF. The complete variable domain, with remaining parts taken from reference TRBV15 and TRBJ2-2, reads DAMVIQNPRYQVTQFGKPVTLSCSQTLNHNVMYWYQQKSSQAPKLLFHYYDKDFNNEADTPDNFQSRRPNTSFCFLDIRSPGLGDTAMYLCATSGGTSTGELFFGEGSRLTVL.

The V and J genes are TRBV2 and TRBJ2-7; D unclear. Germline V CDR1 and CDR2: SNHLY, FYNNEI. V lost 6 bases, J lost 4 bases, and 10 bases lay in between. The CDR3 is 12 residues long. The CDR3 DNA reads as TGTGCCAGCAGCGACACTGGATACGAGCAGTACTTC. It codes for CASSDTGYEQYF.

V and J are TRBV5-1 and TRBJ2-1, with a possible D match to TRBD2 (5 bases). The CDR3 contains 15 residues. V was shortened by 2 bases and J by 7 bases, with 16 bases between the two germline ends. Germline assignment: CDR1 SGHRS and CDR2 YFSETQ. CDR3 amino acids: CASSFLGGSFNEQFF. The DNA for the CDR3 is TGCGCCAGCAGCTTTTTGGGTGGGAGCTTTAATGAGCAGTTCTTC.

This chain links TRBV5-4 with TRBJ2-3, with D possibly matching TRBD2 (7 bases). Germline CDR1 SGHNT, CDR2 YYREEE (reference sequence). The V end was cut by 4 bases, the J end by 5 bases, with 17 bases between. This CDR3 has 15 amino acids. CDR3 loop: CASSPGGGRGDTQYF. CDR3 coding DNA: TGTGCCAGCAGCCCTGGGGGGGGGCGAGGAGATACGCAGTATTTT.

The chain is built from TRBV6-5 and TRBJ2-2; D is unresolved. Germline values: CDR1 MNHEY, CDR2 SVGAGI. Trimming shortened V by 0 bases and J by 7 bases, and 6 bases separated the two germline ends. This CDR3 region has 13 residues. The CDR3, as DNA: TGTGCCAGCAGTTACTCCCAGGTCGGGGAGCTGTTTTTT. It codes for CASSYSQVGELFF.

V gene TRBV6-4 combines with J gene TRBJ2-3, with D possibly TRBD1 on 6 matching bases. With 3 bases removed from V and 5 bases from J, the gap between germline ends came to 12 bases. The CDR3 covers 14 residues. The V gene's germline CDR1 is MRHNA and CDR2 SNTAGT. For the CDR3, the DNA is TGTGCCAGCAGTGATCTGGGGGCCGGAGATACGCAGTATTTT. Protein product: CASSDLGAGDTQYF.